This T cell receptor beta chain is drawn from a study of OX40 agonist ivuxolimab in advanced cancers. About the study: Of mixed ages from about 20 to 90 and averaging about 60 years, the group was approximately 84% male.

Germline lookup yields CDR1 MNHEY and CDR2 SMNVEV (reference sequence). This CDR3 is 24 amino acids long. V lost 5 bases and J 3 bases, leaving 44 bases between the germline ends. The assay was immunoSEQ multiplex PCR, and TCRdb's table has in-frame clones only and misses some. The top ten hold around 13% of the sample, which has 20,000 to 25,000 clones, under 85% seen once. This clonotype was sampled from an adult with an advanced solid tumor such as melanoma, head and neck, liver or kidney cancer. Sequencing was performed on CD4+ or CD8+ T cells sorted from blood, taken in a trial of the OX40 agonist ivuxolimab. The chain employs TRBV27 and TRBJ2-7; D tentatively fits TRBD1 or TRBD2 (5 bases each). For the CDR3, the DNA is TGTGCCAGCAGTCTGCATCCCAAAAAGATATCATACGTGGGGGATGTAGTCGAATACTACGAGCAGTACTTC. Its translation is CASSLHPKKISYVGDVVEYYEQYF.